This T cell receptor (beta chain) was found in a study of blood T cell repertoires in COVID-19. Across the study: The origin of the acute and convalescent COVID-19 samples was the United States, Italy and Spain. Nucleic acid was either cDNA or gDNA, and it came from T cells, B-cell-depleted T cells, or PBMCs.

This CDR3 region has 12 residues. V lost 6 bases and J 5 bases, leaving 10 bases between the germline ends. Germline-derived CDR1 and CDR2 are MNHEY and SVGAGI. Measured with immunoSEQ multiplex PCR; TCRdb has only the in-frame clones, and not every one. The repertoire holds about 95,000 clones, with 81% as singletons. J is TRBJ1-1 and V is TRBV6-5; possible D gene TRBD1, 5 bases. Sequenced: peripheral blood. The receptor was isolated from a man at least 80 years old with active or convalescent COVID-19. CDR3 amino acids: CASSAGFTEAFF. The DNA of the CDR3 is TGTGCCAGCAGCGCAGGGTTTACTGAAGCTTTCTTT.